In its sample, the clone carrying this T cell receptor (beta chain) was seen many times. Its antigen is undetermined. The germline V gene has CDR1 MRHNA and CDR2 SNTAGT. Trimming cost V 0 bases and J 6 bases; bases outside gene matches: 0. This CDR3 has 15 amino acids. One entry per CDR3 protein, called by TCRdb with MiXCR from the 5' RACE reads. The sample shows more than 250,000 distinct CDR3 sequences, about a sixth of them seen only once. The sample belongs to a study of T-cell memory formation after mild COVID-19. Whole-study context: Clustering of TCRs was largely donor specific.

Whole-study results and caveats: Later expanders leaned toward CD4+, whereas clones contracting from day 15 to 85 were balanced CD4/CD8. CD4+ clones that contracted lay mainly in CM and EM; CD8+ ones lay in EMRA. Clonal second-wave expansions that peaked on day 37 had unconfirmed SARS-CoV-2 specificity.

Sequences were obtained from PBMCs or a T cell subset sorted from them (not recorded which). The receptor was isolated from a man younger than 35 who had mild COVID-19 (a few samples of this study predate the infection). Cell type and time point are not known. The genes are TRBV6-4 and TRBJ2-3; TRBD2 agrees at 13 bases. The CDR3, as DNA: TGTGCCAGCAGTGACTCGACTAGCGGGGGGGATACGCAGTATTTT. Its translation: CASSDSTSGGDTQYF.